These 3 T cell receptor beta chains were sequenced from one sample in a study of OX40 agonist ivuxolimab in advanced cancers. Sequenced by immunoSEQ multiplex PCR; TCRdb stores in-frame clones only, minus some. In the table there are about 70,000 clones, around 80% of which are singletons. This material consisted of CD4+ or CD8+ T cells sorted from blood, taken in a trial of the OX40 agonist ivuxolimab. These receptors were taken from an adult with an advanced solid tumor such as melanoma, head and neck, liver or kidney cancer.

There are a few counts of this clone. The chain couples TRBV9 to TRBJ1-2, with D possibly being TRBD1 (5 bases). V was shortened by 3 bases and J by 2 bases, with 8 bases between the two germline ends. The CDR3 runs to 13 residues. From germline, CDR1 is SGDLS and CDR2 YYNGEE. CDR3 residues: CASSEAGNYGYTF. Here the CDR3 DNA reads TGTGCCAGCAGCGAGGCAGGGAACTATGGCTACACCTTC.

This chain uses TRBV6-6 with TRBJ2-1, with 12 bases fitting TRBD1. This CDR3 is built from 15 residues. Germline CDR1 reads MNHNY; CDR2 reads SVGAGI (reference sequence). Germline trimming cut 2 bases from V and 10 bases from J; bases unmatched to any gene: 6. The CDR3 loop reads CASSYGGQGADEQFF. In nucleotides, the CDR3 is TGTGCCAGCAGTTACGGGGGACAGGGGGCTGACGAGCAGTTCTTC.

Remarks on this clone: A much larger clone differs by one base, so this may be a read error. Other DNA sequences in this sample translate to the same CDR3. The rearrangement uses TRBV6-4 and TRBJ2-3; TRBD2 aligns across 14 bases. V was pared by 0 bases and J by 4 bases, with 0 bases of the junction left unmatched. The CDR3 covers 16 residues. From germline, CDR1 is MRHNA and CDR2 SNTAGT. The CDR3 DNA reads as TGTGCCAGCAGTGACTCGACTAGCGGGGGGGCAGATACGCAGTATTTT. Its translation is CASSDSTSGGADTQYF.